A single sample gave rise to the 21 T cell receptor beta chains below, sequenced in a study of cytomegalovirus exposure and HLA in healthy donors. PCR primers comprised 60 Vbeta and 13 Jbeta primers. The protocol was immunoSEQ multiplex PCR, while the TCRdb copy is restricted to in-frame clones and leaves out a portion. The table records approximately 150,000 clones, approximately 80% of them present only once. Sequenced input: PBMCs. These receptors came from an older woman in good health and CMV-seropositive.

The V gene is TRBV27, the J gene TRBJ2-7; TRBD1 matches 7 bases. CDR3 size: 14 residues. Per the germline V gene, CDR1 is MNHEY and CDR2 is SMNVEV (reference sequence). J was trimmed by 3 bases and V by 10 bases; bases with no gene match: 12. The CDR3, as DNA: TGTGCCACGGCGACAGGGAATACAGTCTACGAGCAGTACTTC. Encoded protein: CATATGNTVYEQYF.

The chain is built from TRBV28 and TRBJ1-4, with 10 bases identical to TRBD1. The CDR3 has 15 residues. Germline V gene lookup returns CDR1 MDHEN and CDR2 SYDVKM. V dropped 6 bases and J dropped 6; count of bases not matched to a gene: 7. The CDR3 loop reads CASRPDRGLDEKLFF. CDR3 sequence (DNA): TGTGCCAGCAGACCCGACAGGGGGCTGGATGAAAAACTGTTTTTT. Full variable domain (remainder filled in from reference TRBV28 and TRBJ1-4): DVKVTQSSRYLVKRTGEKVFLECVQDMDHENMFWYRQDPGLGLRLIYFSYDVKMKEKGDIPEGYSVSREKKERFSLILESASTNQTSMYLCASRPDRGLDEKLFFGSGTQLSVL.

The chain joins TRBV28 to TRBJ2-1; D is unclear. The germline V and J ends were trimmed by 7 bases and 4 bases, with 20 bases remaining between them. This CDR3 is 16 amino acids long. CDR1 and CDR2 from the germline V gene are MDHEN and SYDVKM. The CDR3 loop reads CASNTRTAGFYNEQFF. The CDR3 region has the DNA TGTGCCAGCAATACCAGAACCGCAGGATTTTACAATGAGCAGTTCTTC.

This sequence joins TRBV6-5 and TRBJ2-2; D perhaps matches TRBD2 (6 bases). Per germline, CDR1 MNHEY and CDR2 SVGAGI. The CDR3 covers 14 residues. V was clipped by 6 bases and J by 7 bases, with 15 bases between them. CDR3 sequence (DNA): TGTGCCAGCAGCCGACGGGAGTGGCGCGGGGAGCTGTTTTTT. This encodes CASSRREWRGELFF.

This sequence joins TRBV2 and TRBJ2-1; 9 bases match TRBD1. V shed 6 bases and J 6 bases; nucleotides not matched to a gene: 12. CDR1 and CDR2 from the germline V gene are SNHLY and FYNNEI. The CDR3 is made up of 16 amino acids. CDR3 nucleotide sequence: TGTGCCAGCAGGGCTAGGACAGGGGACAGTGGCAATGAGCAGTTCTTC. This sequence encodes CASRARTGDSGNEQFF.

This clone was seen more than once but under ten times. This chain joins TRBV7-2 and TRBJ2-3; D is unclear. The germline CDR1 and CDR2 sequences are SGHTA and FQGNSA. V lost 8 bases and J lost 0, with 12 bases in between. This CDR3 region has 14 residues. The CDR3 sequence is CASQQTISTDTQYF. In nucleotides, the CDR3 is TGTGCCAGCCAACAGACGATAAGCACAGATACGCAGTATTTT.

The CDR3 DNA is TGTGCCAGCAGCCAAAGACAGGCCCTCAACTATGGCTACACCTTC. It specifies CASSQRQALNYGYTF. This rearrangement joins TRBV4-2 to TRBJ1-2, with D perhaps matching TRBD1 (6 bases). From germline, CDR1 is LGHNA and CDR2 YNFKEQ. This CDR3 contains 15 residues. V lost 2 bases to trimming and J lost 2 bases, with 12 bases between them.

The V call is TRBV28, the J call TRBJ2-5; 7 positions agree with TRBD2. J lost 4 bases, V lost 2 bases, and 4 bases had no gene match. Per germline, CDR1 MDHEN and CDR2 SYDVKM. The CDR3 runs to 14 residues. CDR3 amino acids: CASSLSGTAETQYF. CDR3 nucleotides: TGTGCCAGCAGTTTAAGCGGGACGGCAGAGACCCAGTACTTC.

This rearrangement joins TRBV5-4 to TRBJ1-1, with D tentatively TRBD1 (6 bases). Germline V lookup: CDR1 SGHNT, CDR2 YYREEE (reference sequence). The germline V and J ends were trimmed by 2 bases and 2 bases, with 10 bases remaining between them. The CDR3 is made up of 14 amino acids. The CDR3 here is CASSFQGKNTEAFF. DNA for the CDR3: TGTGCCAGCAGCTTCCAGGGGAAAAACACTGAAGCTTTCTTT.

The DNA for the CDR3 is TGTGCCAGCAGCTATCAGGGACTCCGAGGGAACACCATATATTTT. It specifies CASSYQGLRGNTIYF. The rearrangement joins TRBV5-4 to TRBJ1-3; the D gene is possibly TRBD1 (5 bases). V lost 3 bases, J lost 7 bases, and 17 bases lay in between. This CDR3 comprises 15 residues. Germline V gene sequence: CDR1 SGHNT, CDR2 YYREEE (reference sequence).

The chain is built from TRBV19 and TRBJ1-5; D gene uncertain. The CDR3 is 14 amino acids. Germline assignment: CDR1 LNHDA and CDR2 SQIVND (reference sequence). V lost 8 bases and J 0 bases, leaving 11 bases between the germline ends. The DNA of the CDR3 is TGTGCCAGTCTTCCGGGATATAGCAATCAGCCCCAGCATTTT. Protein product: CASLPGYSNQPQHF.

The CDR3 loop is CASSPQGADTQYF. The CDR3, as DNA: TGTGCCAGCAGCCCTCAGGGGGCAGATACGCAGTATTTT. The chain employs TRBV7-9 and TRBJ2-3, with 7 bases that match TRBD1. The trim removed 5 bases at V and 4 bases at J, leaving 3 bases unmatched. Per the germline V gene, CDR1 is SEHNR and CDR2 is FQNEAQ (reference sequence). The CDR3 sequence is 13 residues long.

The V call is TRBV4-1, the J call TRBJ2-1; 8 nucleotides agree with TRBD2. V shed 0 bases and J 4 bases; nucleotides not matched to a gene: 2. The CDR3 runs 15 residues. Germline CDR1 and CDR2: MGHRA and YSYEKL. The CDR3 nucleotides are TGCGCCAGCAGCCAAGAAGCGGGAGCGTACAATGAGCAGTTCTTC. Translation: CASSQEAGAYNEQFF.

The V and J genes are TRBV4-1 and TRBJ1-2; TRBD1 matches at 10 bases. This CDR3 region has 18 residues. The junction had 11 bases not matched to a gene; V was cut back by 0 bases and J by 4 bases. Germline V gives CDR1 MGHRA, CDR2 YSYEKL. This chain's CDR3 is CASSQDGETGGASYGYTF. CDR3 bases: TGCGCCAGCAGCCAAGATGGGGAGACAGGGGGCGCGAGCTATGGCTACACCTTC.

The rearrangement joins TRBV20-1 to TRBJ1-1; tentative D call: TRBD1 (5 bases). The CDR3 contains 11 residues. Trimming removed 5 bases at V and 3 bases at J, with 7 bases between. Germline-derived CDR1 and CDR2 are DFQATT and SNEGSKA (reference sequence). DNA of the CDR3: TGCAGTGCTGGCAGGGACACTGAAGCTTTCTTT. It yields the protein CSAGRDTEAFF.

The chain is built from TRBV7-8 and TRBJ2-7; the match to TRBD2 covers 9 bases. Trimming at V came to 5 bases and at J to 2 bases, leaving 7 bases not matched to a gene. The CDR3 is made up of 15 amino acids. Germline values: CDR1 SGHVS, CDR2 FQNEAQ. The CDR3 reads CASSPRLAEPYEQYF. The CDR3 DNA reads TGTGCCAGCAGCCCAAGACTAGCGGAACCCTACGAGCAGTACTTC.

This chain's CDR3 is CASSAIRGSTDTQYF. CDR3 DNA: TGTGCCAGCAGCGCGATCAGGGGCAGCACAGATACGCAGTATTTT. The rearrangement joins TRBV7-2 to TRBJ2-3; a weak D match, TRBD1 (6 bases). The V and J ends lost 5 bases and 0 bases respectively, with 12 bases between them. The CDR3 has 15 amino acids. CDR1 is SGHTA and CDR2 is FQGNSA in the germline V gene.

Here the CDR3 DNA reads TGTGCCAGTACCTCCGGGTCAGGGCTCTCCTACGAGCAGTACTTC. The encoded protein is CASTSGSGLSYEQYF. The chain has TRBV19 and TRBJ2-7; perhaps TRBD1 as D (5 bases). In germline, CDR1 is LNHDA, CDR2 SQIVND (reference sequence). The CDR3 has 15 residues. V lost 7 bases and J lost 0, with 16 bases in between.

The genes are TRBV11-2 and TRBJ2-2, with D perhaps TRBD1 (5 bases). The CDR3 contains 14 residues. Trimming shortened V by 5 bases and J by 1 base, and 8 bases separated the two germline ends. CDR1 and CDR2 (germline): SGHAT, FQNNGV. The CDR3 region has the DNA TGTGCCAGCAGCCTTGACAGGAACACCGGGGAGCTGTTTTTT. The encoded protein is CASSLDRNTGELFF.

The chain uses TRBV18 and TRBJ1-4; TRBD1 might be the D (6 bases). V shed 3 bases and J shed 4 bases, with 12 bases lying between them. Looked up from germline, CDR1 is KGHSH and CDR2 is LQKENI. This CDR3 is 15 amino acids long. The CDR3 region is CASSPGGQFNEKLFF. The CDR3 bases are TGTGCCAGCTCACCGGGCGGACAGTTTAATGAAAAACTGTTTTTT.

This chain joins TRBV19 and TRBJ2-2, with D tentatively TRBD2 (5 bases). Germline CDR1 LNHDA, CDR2 SQIVND (reference sequence). This CDR3 spans 14 amino acids. V was pared by 8 bases and J by 1 base, with 11 bases between. Here the CDR3 reads CASEGTLNTGELFF. DNA of the CDR3: TGTGCCAGTGAGGGAACCCTGAACACCGGGGAGCTGTTTTTT.